These 28 T cell receptor beta chains share one sample of origin, sequenced in a study of prognosis after radiotherapy for stage I lung cancer. From genomic DNA, TCR beta CDR3 was amplified by two-round multiplex PCR. Gene-specific primers for each TRBV and TRBJ gene drove first-round PCR. Via MiXCR, TCRdb re-called the multiplex PCR reads, giving one row per CDR3 protein. The sample carries roughly 23,000 distinct CDR3 sequences, approximately 43% recorded once. The starting material was PBMCs, obtained before or after stereotactic body radiation therapy (not recorded which). All receptors derive from a donor of 50 years or more with non-small cell lung cancer.

This clonotype was picked up one time. The chain carries TRBV6-4 and TRBJ2-7, with a weak D call TRBD2 (6 bases). Germline CDR1 MRHNA, CDR2 SNTAGT. The V and J ends lost 0 bases and 2 bases respectively, with 14 bases between them. The CDR3 is made up of 16 amino acids. CDR3 protein: CASSDSVGRCAYEQYF. Here the CDR3 DNA reads TGTGCCAGCAGTGACTCTGTCGGGAGATGTGCCTACGAGCAGTACTTC.

Sample share makes this clonotype medium-sized. The chain links TRBV20-1 to TRBJ2-3; D tentatively fits TRBD1 or TRBD2 (8 bases each). The V end was cut by 5 bases, the J end by 4 bases, with 19 bases between. The CDR3 runs 15 residues. Germline lookup yields CDR1 DFQATT and CDR2 SNEGSKA (reference sequence). CDR3 in DNA: TGCAGTGCTCAGCCCTTAGCGGGACAGGCAGATACGCAGTATTTT. Residues: CSAQPLAGQADTQYF.

As to this clonotype: A read error likely explains this, since a far larger clone differs by one base. V and J are TRBV6-6 and TRBJ2-5, with TRBD2 identical over 9 bases. Germline V gives CDR1 MNHNY, CDR2 SVGAGI (reference sequence). The trim removed 1 base at V and 5 bases at J, leaving 8 bases unmatched. This CDR3 is 16 amino acids long. As DNA, the CDR3 is TGTGCCAGCAGTTACTACGCGCGGGAGGGGTGGGAGACCCAGTACTTC. Its translation: CASSYYAREGWETQYF.

This clonotype appeared many times. The chain recombines TRBV2 with TRBJ2-5, with D unresolved. The CDR3 extends over 14 amino acids. The V gene's germline CDR1 is SNHLY and CDR2 FYNNEI. The V and J ends lost 7 bases and 3 bases respectively, with 15 bases between them. The CDR3 sequence is CASTKSTAKETQYF. The CDR3 DNA reads as TGTGCCAGCACCAAATCGACTGCGAAAGAGACCCAGTACTTC.

This clonotype was seen at least ten times. The chain links TRBV18 to TRBJ2-1, with 14 bases lining up with TRBD2. The germline CDR1 and CDR2 sequences are KGHSH and LQKENI. The ends lost 3 bases at V and 9 bases at J; junction bases unmatched: 7. The CDR3 has 16 residues. The CDR3 nucleotides read TGTGCCAGCTCACCGACGGGGACTAGCGGGAGCAGTGAGCAGTTCTTC. Translated: CASSPTGTSGSSEQFF.

Worth noting for this clonotype: A far larger clone is one base from this, pointing to a likely read error. This chain connects TRBV6-1 to TRBJ2-7; 10 positions match TRBD2. CDR1 MNHNS and CDR2 SASEGT come from the germline V gene. This CDR3 region has 15 residues. The ends lost 6 bases at V and 1 base at J; junction bases unmatched: 6. The CDR3 DNA follows: TGTGCCAGCAGGGGAACTAGCGGGATGTCCTACGAGCAGTACTTC. This gives the protein CASRGTSGMSYEQYF.

This chain connects TRBV14 to TRBJ2-6; the match to TRBD1 covers 11 bases. This CDR3 has 17 amino acids. CDR1 is SGHDN, CDR2 FVKESK, per germline. Losses at the gene ends were 7 bases for V and 0 bases for J; bases not matched to a gene: 5. The CDR3, as DNA: TGTGCCAGCAACCGCGGGACAGGGGGCTCTGGGGCCAACGTCCTGACTTTC. Translated: CASNRGTGGSGANVLTF.

This clonotype was detected only a few times. A read error is the likely source, as a far larger clone sits one nucleotide away. The J gene is TRBJ2-5, the V gene TRBV6-2 or TRBV6-3; 11 bases align to TRBD2. With V trimmed by 6 bases and J by 1 base, 10 bases remained unmatched. The CDR3 length is 17 residues. Germline V gene data show CDR1 as MNHEY and CDR2 as SVGEGT. DNA of the CDR3: TGTGCCAGCAGGTCGGGACTAGCGGTTTTACGCCAAGAGACCCAGTACTTC. This translates into CASRSGLAVLRQETQYF.

This clonotype was counted ten times or more. The rearrangement joins TRBV7-9 to TRBJ2-1, with 8 positions matching TRBD1. V lost 6 bases to trimming and J lost 0 bases; unmatched junction nucleotides: 10. Germline V gene data show CDR1 as SEHNR and CDR2 as FQNEAQ (reference sequence). This CDR3 has 17 residues. The CDR3 region has the DNA TGTGCCAGCAGGTATGACAGGGGAGCCGACTCCTACAATGAGCAGTTCTTC. It translates to CASRYDRGADSYNEQFF.

This clonotype was counted ten times or more. This chain connects TRBV4-1 to TRBJ2-5; D ambiguous. There are 14 residues in the CDR3. Germline V gene lookup returns CDR1 MGHRA and CDR2 YSYEKL. Deletions cut 0 bases from V and 3 bases from J, with 8 bases between. The CDR3 is CASSQDWSEETQYF. The CDR3 DNA reads as TGCGCCAGCAGCCAAGATTGGTCAGAAGAGACCCAGTACTTC.

Judged by abundance, this clonotype is medium-sized. The V gene is TRBV6-5, the J gene TRBJ2-3; weak D call: TRBD1 (5 bases). CDR1 is MNHEY, CDR2 SVGAGI, per germline. CDR3 size: 15 residues. Trimming cost V 0 bases and J 0 bases, with 7 bases left between them. Here the CDR3 DNA reads TGTGCCAGCAGTTACTCTGGGGCCAGCACAGATACGCAGTATTTT. This encodes CASSYSGASTDTQYF.

This rearrangement joins TRBV5-1 to TRBJ1-3; no definite D call. CDR1 and CDR2 from the germline V gene are SGHRS and YFSETQ. V lost 0 bases to trimming and J lost 8 bases, with 15 bases between them. The CDR3 is made up of 15 amino acids. The CDR3 nucleotides are TGCGCCAGCAGCTTGGTCGGGTCCGGTGGGGACACCATATATTTT. Translating it yields CASSLVGSGGDTIYF.

This chain joins TRBV11-2 and TRBJ1-2; the D gene is possibly TRBD1 (5 bases). V gave up 11 bases and J gave up 2 bases, with 21 bases separating them. Per germline, CDR1 SGHAT and CDR2 FQNNGV. The CDR3 spans 15 residues. The CDR3 nucleotides are TGTGCCGGCACCCCATCAACGTGGACAAACTATGGCTACACCTTC. It is translated as CAGTPSTWTNYGYTF.

Details on this clonotype: With only one base between it and a far larger clone, this is likely a read error. This chain joins TRBV6-5 and TRBJ1-5; D not certain. This CDR3 contains 16 residues. Germline V gene data show CDR1 as MNHEY and CDR2 as SVGAGI. The CDR3 sequence: CASSDLQRYSNHPQHF. The CDR3, as DNA: TGTGCCAGCAGTGACCTACAGCGTTATAGCAATCATCCCCAGCATTTT.

This chain joins TRBV11-3 and TRBJ1-1; a weak D match, TRBD1 (6 bases). The V end lost 6 bases, the J end lost 6 bases, and 20 bases lay between the germline ends. Germline values: CDR1 SGHNT, CDR2 YENEEA. This CDR3 contains 15 residues. The CDR3 DNA reads TGTGCCAGCAGTCCAGAACAGGGAGTGGTTCCTGAAGCTTTCTTT. This sequence encodes CASSPEQGVVPEAFF.

This clonotype was recorded at least ten times. The chain employs TRBV20-1 and TRBJ2-5; 13 bases line up with TRBD2. Germline CDR1 DFQATT, CDR2 SNEGSKA (reference sequence). The CDR3 covers 14 residues. V shed 5 bases and J 5 bases; nucleotides not matched to a gene: 5. The chain's CDR3 is CSAELAGGPETQYF. CDR3 sequence (DNA): TGCAGTGCTGAACTAGCGGGAGGGCCGGAGACCCAGTACTTC.

This clonotype is labeled medium-sized (0.01 to 0.1%). The gene calls are TRBV11-1 and TRBJ1-1, with unresolved D. CDR3 length: 14 amino acids. With 5 bases removed from V and 1 base from J, the gap between germline ends came to 11 bases. Germline V gives CDR1 SGHAT, CDR2 FQDESV (reference sequence). The CDR3 region has the DNA TGTGCCAGCAGCCCGCCTCGACGGAACACTGAAGCTTTCTTT. Residues: CASSPPRRNTEAFF.

The chain combines TRBV11-3 with TRBJ2-2; D uncertain. V was trimmed by 5 bases and J by 8 bases, leaving 6 bases between them. Germline V gives CDR1 SGHNT, CDR2 YENEEA. The CDR3 spans 11 residues. The CDR3 is CASSARGELFF. CDR3 nucleotide sequence: TGTGCCAGCAGCGCGCGTGGGGAGCTGTTTTTT. The full variable domain, completed using reference TRBV11-3 and TRBJ2-2, is EAGVVQSPRYKIIEKKQPVAFWCNPISGHNTLYWYLQNLGQGPELLIRYENEEAVDDSQLPKDRFSAERLKGVDSTLKIQPAELGDSAVYLCASSARGELFFGEGSRLTVL.

With respect to this clonotype: This probably arose from a read error, given a far larger clone one base away. The gene calls are TRBV6-2 or TRBV6-3 and TRBJ2-5; 8 positions match TRBD2. Unmatched junction bases numbered 10, after V lost 5 bases and J lost 5 bases. The CDR3 has 15 residues. CDR1 MNHEY and CDR2 SVGEGT come from the germline V gene. CDR3 loop: CASSLGLSGGETQYF. CDR3 DNA: TGTGCCAGCAGTCTGGGACTATCGGGAGGGGAGACCCAGTACTTC.

Turning to this clonotype: Germline and junction disagree at one end, which may indicate a read error. The J gene is TRBJ2-7, the V gene TRBV3-1; 12 nucleotides align to TRBD2. CDR3 size: 15 residues. The germline V gene encodes CDR1 LGHDT and CDR2 YNNKEL (reference sequence). The CDR3 DNA reads as TGTGCCAACAGCCCAGGACTAGCGGGAACCCACGAGCAGTACTTC. It translates to CANSPGLAGTHEQYF.

This clonotype was counted at least ten times. This chain connects TRBV7-9 to TRBJ2-3, with TRBD2 matching over 11 bases. The V gene's germline CDR1 is SEHNR and CDR2 FQNEAQ (reference sequence). Trimming took 4 bases from V and 4 from J; bases not matched to a gene: 10. The CDR3 loop spans 17 amino acids. The CDR3 DNA sequence: TGTGCCAGCAGCTCCCGCGGGGGACTAGCGGTATCAGATACGCAGTATTTT. This sequence encodes CASSSRGGLAVSDTQYF.

The count of this clonotype is one. A far larger clone is just one base off, so this is likely a read error. V gene TRBV6-5 combines with J gene TRBJ2-3, with unresolved D. Germline CDR1 MNHEY, CDR2 SVGAGI. The CDR3 is 11 residues long. The CDR3 nucleotides read TGTGCCAGCATTTACATTGATACGCAGTATTTT. Translation: CASIYIDTQYF.

This clonotype was recorded many times. The chain combines TRBV28 with TRBJ2-2; 8 positions agree with TRBD2. The CDR3 loop spans 16 amino acids. Trimming at V came to 3 bases and at J to 0 bases, leaving 3 bases not matched to a gene. Germline V gene sequence: CDR1 MDHEN, CDR2 SYDVKM. CDR3 DNA: TGTGCCAGCAGTTTTTTCGGGAGGGCGAACACCGGGGAGCTGTTTTTT. The encoded protein is CASSFFGRANTGELFF.

This clonotype was detected only a few times. The genes are TRBV29-1 and TRBJ2-2; D may match TRBD1 or TRBD2 (5 bases each). CDR3 length: 12 amino acids. Germline-derived CDR1 and CDR2 are SQVTM and ANQGSEA. The chain's CDR3 is CSAMGDPGELFF. The DNA for the CDR3 is TGCAGTGCCATGGGGGATCCTGGGGAGCTGTTTTTT.

This clonotype was found many times. This chain joins TRBV4-1 and TRBJ1-5; no firm D call. This CDR3 has 15 amino acids. Trimming removed 0 bases at V and 0 bases at J, with 6 bases between. CDR1 and CDR2 (germline): MGHRA, YSYEKL. The CDR3 loop is CASSQEGSSNQPQHF. In DNA, the CDR3 is TGCGCCAGCAGCCAAGAGGGGAGTAGCAATCAGCCCCAGCATTTT.

This chain uses TRBV2 with TRBJ1-2, with D possibly TRBD1 on 5 matching bases. V lost 6 bases, J lost 7 bases, and 15 bases lay in between. Germline CDR1 and CDR2: SNHLY and FYNNEI. The CDR3 is 13 residues long. In DNA form, the CDR3 reads TGTGCCAGCAGGGAGAGGGGTGCGGGTGGCTACACCTTC. It encodes CASRERGAGGYTF.

The chain uses TRBV7-9 and TRBJ2-7; D uncertain. Germline assignment: CDR1 SEHNR and CDR2 FQNEAQ (reference sequence). The CDR3 has 14 residues. V lost 5 bases to trimming and J lost 3 bases, with 14 bases between them. The DNA of the CDR3 is TGTGCCAGCAGCAAGGAAACTTTACGCTACGAGCAGTACTTC. Residues: CASSKETLRYEQYF.

This clonotype is medium-sized in the sample. The rearrangement links TRBV11-2 to TRBJ2-1; D remains unclear. In germline, CDR1 is SGHAT, CDR2 FQNNGV. The length of the CDR3 is 12 residues. V lost 1 base and J lost 8, with 6 bases in between. CDR3 coding DNA: TGTGCCAGCAGCTTAGGAGGTGATGAGCAGTTCTTC. Its protein product is CASSLGGDEQFF.